This paragraph reports one T cell receptor beta chain. Antigen unknown. The ends lost 0 bases at V and 4 bases at J; junction bases unmatched: 11. CDR3 size: 19 residues. Per the germline V gene, CDR1 is DFQATT and CDR2 is SNEGSKA (reference sequence). This specimen comes from a study of post-analysis software for immune sequencing data. General study findings and limits: Roughly 5 TRBV segments, TRBV5-6, TRBV5-1 and TRBV20-1 among them, were found more frequent in patients than controls. Same-batch samples co-clustered strongly by F measure.

Included in the TCR beta cDNA libraries were unique molecular identifiers. From the PCR reads, TCRdb called clonotypes with MiXCR, one entry per CDR3 protein. The sample holds about 540,000 distinct CDR3 sequences, roughly 34% seen once. The V call is TRBV20-1, the J call TRBJ2-5; 16 bases agree with TRBD2. The clonotype was recovered from a girl aged 2 to 17 with multiple sclerosis. Material for sequencing was blood. The CDR3 spells CSARDRSGTSGGALETQYF. The CDR3 coding sequence is TGCAGTGCTAGAGATAGATCGGGGACTAGCGGGGGGGCCCTAGAGACCCAGTACTTC.